Presented here are 21 T cell receptor beta chains from one specimen sequenced in a study of shared clonotypes between healthy human individuals. Only in-frame clones appear in the TCRdb table, and some are missing; sequencing was by immunoSEQ multiplex PCR. Among some 2,000,000 clones, approximately 95% were seen once, and the ten largest hold around 1.1%. Cells designated naive CD8 were CD45RO-negative and were positively selected for CCR7, with terminally differentiated effector memory CD45RA+ cells excluded. Input material: naive CD8+ T cells sorted from blood. The receptors shown here come from a man between 18 and 29 years old in good health.

This chain connects TRBV9 to TRBJ2-2; the D gene is possibly TRBD1 (5 bases). From germline, CDR1 is SGDLS and CDR2 YYNGEE. The CDR3 is 13 amino acids. Between the trimmed V and J ends, which lost 4 bases and 6 bases, there was a span of 10 bases. CDR3 residues: CASSPRVAGELFF. In DNA, the CDR3 is TGTGCCAGCAGCCCCAGGGTAGCCGGGGAGCTGTTTTTT. The entire variable domain, with the rest obtained from reference TRBV9 and TRBJ2-2, is as follows: DSGVTQTPKHLITATGQRVTLRCSPRSGDLSVYWYQQSLDQGLQFLIQYYNGEERAKGNILERFSAQQFPDLHSELNLSSLELGDSALYFCASSPRVAGELFFGEGSRLTVL.

Comments on this clone: A clone one base away is much larger, so this may be a read error. The CDR3 region has the DNA TGTGCCAGCAGCCTGGGGGACACTGAAGCTTTCTTT. Translating gives CASSLGDTEAFF. This sequence joins TRBV9 and TRBJ1-1; TRBD1 is a possible D gene (5 bases). V gave up 4 bases and J gave up 3 bases, with 7 bases separating them. The V gene's germline CDR1 is SGDLS and CDR2 YYNGEE. The CDR3 extends over 12 amino acids. Together with reference TRBV9 and TRBJ1-1, the CDR3 gives the full variable domain: DSGVTQTPKHLITATGQRVTLRCSPRSGDLSVYWYQQSLDQGLQFLIQYYNGEERAKGNILERFSAQQFPDLHSELNLSSLELGDSALYFCASSLGDTEAFFGQGTRLTVV.

CDR3 bases: TGTGCCAGCACTCTAGAACTAGCGGATACCAATGAGCAGTTCTTC. It codes for CASTLELADTNEQFF. V and J are TRBV28 and TRBJ2-1, with 8 nucleotides matching TRBD2. The length of the CDR3 is 15 residues. After removal of 7 bases from V and 6 bases from J, the junction contained 11 bases not matched to a gene. CDR1 and CDR2 (germline): MDHEN, SYDVKM.

The gene calls are TRBV28 and TRBJ2-1, with D maybe TRBD2 (6 bases). Trimming cost V 3 bases and J 0 bases, with 9 bases left between them. Germline values: CDR1 MDHEN, CDR2 SYDVKM. The CDR3 is 15 amino acids. CDR3 sequence (DNA): TGTGCCAGCAGTTTTAGGGAGGACTCCTACAATGAGCAGTTCTTC. This translates into CASSFREDSYNEQFF. The variable domain in full, with the rest retrieved from reference TRBV28 and TRBJ2-1, is DVKVTQSSRYLVKRTGEKVFLECVQDMDHENMFWYRQDPGLGLRLIYFSYDVKMKEKGDIPEGYSVSREKKERFSLILESASTNQTSMYLCASSFREDSYNEQFFGPGTRLTVL.

The J gene is TRBJ2-1, the V gene TRBV7-3, with D hard to call. The CDR3 has 12 residues. CDR1 is SGHTA, CDR2 FQGTGA, per germline. The CDR3 nucleotides read TGTGAATCGCTAACCGAGGAAGTAGGGCAGTTCTTC. Amino acids: CESLTEEVGQFF.

V usage is TRBV9 and J usage is TRBJ2-3; 9 bases match TRBD1. J was trimmed by 6 bases and V by 0 bases; bases with no gene match: 8. The V gene's germline CDR1 is SGDLS and CDR2 YYNGEE. This CDR3 contains 16 residues. CDR3 protein: CASSVEGTGLMDTQYF. Here the CDR3 DNA reads TGTGCCAGCAGCGTAGAGGGGACAGGGTTAATGGATACGCAGTATTTT.

The gene calls are TRBV28 and TRBJ2-6; no reliable D call. Trimming took 3 bases from V and 1 from J, leaving 10 bases between them. From germline, CDR1 is MDHEN and CDR2 SYDVKM. The CDR3 length is 16 residues. The CDR3 region is CASSFLDLSGANVLTF. CDR3 DNA sequence: TGTGCCAGCAGTTTTCTAGACCTATCTGGGGCCAACGTCCTGACTTTC.

A remark on this clone: Other DNA sequences within the sample encode an identical CDR3. The J gene is TRBJ2-7, the V gene TRBV11-3; D ambiguous. Trimming shortened V by 1 base and J by 4 bases, and 8 bases separated the two germline ends. Germline V gene sequence: CDR1 SGHNT, CDR2 YENEEA. CDR3 length equals 13 residues. CDR3: CASSLGPGYEQYF. The CDR3, as DNA: TGTGCCAGCAGCTTAGGCCCAGGTTACGAGCAGTACTTC.

The chain couples TRBV7-6 to TRBJ1-6; a possible D gene is TRBD1 (6 bases). Trimming took 5 bases from V and 7 from J, leaving 18 bases between them. Germline loops: CDR1 SGHVS, CDR2 FNYEAQ. The CDR3 covers 16 residues. CDR3 region: CASSPGVLGGNSPLHF. In DNA, the CDR3 is TGTGCCAGCAGCCCAGGGGTTCTAGGGGGAAATTCACCCCTCCACTTT.

CDR3 amino acids: CASSQDSNYEQYF. DNA of the CDR3: TGCGCCAGCAGCCAGGACAGCAACTACGAGCAGTACTTC. The chain combines TRBV4-1 with TRBJ2-7, with D maybe TRBD1 (6 bases). Germline V gene sequence: CDR1 MGHRA, CDR2 YSYEKL. The CDR3 is made up of 13 amino acids. V was trimmed by 3 bases and J by 3 bases, leaving 9 bases between them.

The chain combines TRBV5-1 with TRBJ1-4, with D maybe TRBD1 (5 bases). Trimming removed 4 bases from V and 12 bases from J, with 19 bases in between. Germline CDR1 SGHRS, CDR2 YFSETQ. This CDR3 is built from 14 residues. CDR3 DNA: TGCGCCAGCAGCCATTTCGGGGCAGCCGAGGAACTGTTTTTT. It codes for CASSHFGAAEELFF. Full variable domain (missing parts from reference TRBV5-1 and TRBJ1-4): KAGVTQTPRYLIKTRGQQVTLSCSPISGHRSVSWYQQTPGQGLQFLFEYFSETQRNKGNFPGRFSGRQFSNSRSEMNVSTLELGDSALYLCASSHFGAAEELFFGSGTQLSVL.

Here the CDR3 DNA reads TGTGCCAGCAGCCCGGGTGCTGCAACTAATGAAAAACTGTTTTTT. It yields the protein CASSPGAATNEKLFF. The chain couples TRBV5-6 to TRBJ1-4; the D is unclear. Germline V lookup: CDR1 SGHDT, CDR2 YYEEEE. CDR3 length: 15 residues. Trimming shortened V by 4 bases and J by 0 bases, and 10 bases separated the two germline ends.

V is TRBV27 and J is TRBJ1-1, with D possibly TRBD1 on 5 matching bases. V was shortened by 7 bases and J by 7 bases, with 16 bases between the two germline ends. Germline V gives CDR1 MNHEY, CDR2 SMNVEV (reference sequence). The CDR3 runs to 13 residues. Written as DNA, the CDR3 is TGTGCCAGCATTGACAGCTACTCAGGTGAAGCTTTCTTT. This gives the protein CASIDSYSGEAFF.

The chain recombines TRBV12-2 with TRBJ2-5; the table gives TRBD1 as D, unverified against the DNA. TRBV12-2 is annotated as a pseudogene. There are 18 residues in the CDR3. This chain's CDR3 is CASRPAQGPTPSQETQYF. DNA of the CDR3: TGTGCAAGTCGCCCAGCCCAGGGCCCGACACCTTCACAAGAGACCCAGTACTTC.

V and J are TRBV15 and TRBJ1-6; D uncertain. This CDR3 has 12 residues. Germline-derived CDR1 and CDR2 are LNHNV and YYDKDF (reference sequence). V dropped 2 bases and J dropped 10 bases, with 6 bases sitting between them. CDR3 DNA: TGTGCCACCAGCAGATCAGAATCACCCCTCCACTTT. It yields the protein CATSRSESPLHF.

The rearrangement links TRBV27 to TRBJ2-2; 7 bases are a match to TRBD2. Germline CDR1 and CDR2: MNHEY and SMNVEV (reference sequence). The CDR3 is made up of 15 amino acids. J lost 4 bases, V lost 2 bases, and 4 bases had no gene match. The CDR3 DNA is TGTGCCAGCAGTTTACGGGAGGAAGGCACCGGGGAGCTGTTTTTT. This translates into CASSLREEGTGELFF.

This chain links TRBV14 with TRBJ1-2, with a weak D call TRBD1 (6 bases). The CDR3 runs to 15 residues. CDR1 and CDR2 from the germline V gene are SGHDN and FVKESK. Between the trimmed V and J ends, which lost 0 bases and 3 bases, there was a span of 11 bases. In nucleotides, the CDR3 is TGTGCCAGCAGCCAAGATTGGCAGGGGCACTATGGCTACACCTTC. Translating gives CASSQDWQGHYGYTF. The full variable domain, with the rest looked up from reference TRBV14 and TRBJ1-2, is EAGVTQFPSHSVIEKGQTVTLRCDPISGHDNLYWYRRVMGKEIKFLLHFVKESKQDESGMPNNRFLAERTGGTYSTLKVQPAELEDSGVYFCASSQDWQGHYGYTFGSGTRLTVV.

Here the CDR3 DNA reads TGTGCCAGCAGCGCACGTGGCGGGAAGTCCTACGAGCAGTACTTC. It yields the protein CASSARGGKSYEQYF. This rearrangement joins TRBV7-6 to TRBJ2-7, with TRBD2 as a possible D gene (6 bases). CDR1 is SGHVS, CDR2 FNYEAQ, per germline. V lost 5 bases and J 1 base, leaving 15 bases between the germline ends. The CDR3 runs to 15 residues.

This clone has a single count. This rearrangement joins TRBV13 to TRBJ2-1; no reliable D call. Germline V CDR1 and CDR2: PRHDT, FYEKMQ (reference sequence). The CDR3 covers 12 residues. The ends were cut back, 2 bases at V and 7 bases at J, with 6 bases in the middle. CDR3 amino acids: CASSLSSNEQFF. CDR3 nucleotides: TGTGCCAGCAGCTTATCCTCAAATGAGCAGTTCTTC.

This clone was seen just once. This sample also contains other DNA sequences that code for the same CDR3. This rearrangement joins TRBV7-9 to TRBJ2-1, with 8 nucleotides matching TRBD1. CDR3 size: 16 residues. V lost 3 bases to trimming and J lost 4 bases; unmatched junction nucleotides: 8. Germline V gene data show CDR1 as SEHNR and CDR2 as FQNEAQ (reference sequence). This CDR3 reads CASSLAAGGPYNEQFF. The CDR3 DNA sequence: TGTGCCAGCAGCTTGGCAGCAGGGGGCCCATACAATGAGCAGTTCTTC.

Regarding this clone: The junction does not match germline at one end; this may be a read error. V usage is TRBV7-7 and J usage is TRBJ2-5, with TRBD2 matching 10 bases. Germline values: CDR1 SSHAT, CDR2 FNYEAQ (reference sequence). The CDR3 sequence is 15 residues long. The CDR3 DNA sequence: TGTGCTAGCAGCTTGCAGCGGGGGGGCACCGAGACCCAGTACTTC. The encoded protein is CASSLQRGGTETQYF.